This T cell receptor (beta chain) was sequenced for a study of T-cell reconstitution after alpha-beta-depleted transplantation in children. This clonotype has a count of ten or more. Per germline, CDR1 SEHNR and CDR2 FQNEAQ (reference sequence). The CDR3 covers 13 residues. Trimming stripped 5 bases from V and 4 bases from J, with 11 bases between. Unique molecular identifiers were incorporated when the TCRbeta library was constructed. Via MiXCR, TCRdb re-called the PCR reads, giving one row per CDR3 protein. The sample consists of 600,000 to 700,000 distinct CDR3 sequences, 15% to 20% of them appearing once.

The chain employs TRBV7-9 and TRBJ1-2; unclear D gene. The sequenced sample was PBMCs from the stem cell graft donor, obtained from the stem cell graft. This receptor was taken from a human donor who donated a stem cell graft to a child with acute myeloid leukemia. This chain's CDR3 is CASSPTDGYGYTF. The CDR3 coding sequence is TGTGCCAGCAGCCCAACCGACGGCTATGGCTACACCTTC.